This T cell receptor (beta chain) appears in the sequencing data of a study of T-cell reconstitution after alpha-beta-depleted transplantation in children. Molecular barcoding with unique molecular identifiers was used for the TCRbeta library. TCRdb re-called the PCR reads through MiXCR, storing one row per CDR3 protein. The sample holds fewer than 250,000 distinct CDR3 sequences, around a sixth seen once. Trimming cost V 2 bases and J 5 bases, with 11 bases left between them. Germline CDR1 reads SGHRS; CDR2 reads YFSETQ. The CDR3 contains 13 residues. This rearrangement joins TRBV5-1 to TRBJ2-7; tentatively, D is TRBD2 (5 bases). Source: PBMCs, mostly from graft donor cells, taken 360 days after TCRalphabeta/CD19-depleted stem cell transplant. This clonotype was obtained from a male patient aged 2 to 9 who had a stem cell transplant for acute lymphoblastic leukemia, so the T cells may come from the graft donor. Here the CDR3 DNA reads TGCGCCAGCAGCTTCGGGGTGTGGGACGAGCAGTACTTC. Protein sequence: CASSFGVWDEQYF. Full variable domain (rest looked up from reference TRBV5-1 and TRBJ2-7): KAGVTQTPRYLIKTRGQQVTLSCSPISGHRSVSWYQQTPGQGLQFLFEYFSETQRNKGNFPGRFSGRQFSNSRSEMNVSTLELGDSALYLCASSFGVWDEQYFGPGTRLTVT.